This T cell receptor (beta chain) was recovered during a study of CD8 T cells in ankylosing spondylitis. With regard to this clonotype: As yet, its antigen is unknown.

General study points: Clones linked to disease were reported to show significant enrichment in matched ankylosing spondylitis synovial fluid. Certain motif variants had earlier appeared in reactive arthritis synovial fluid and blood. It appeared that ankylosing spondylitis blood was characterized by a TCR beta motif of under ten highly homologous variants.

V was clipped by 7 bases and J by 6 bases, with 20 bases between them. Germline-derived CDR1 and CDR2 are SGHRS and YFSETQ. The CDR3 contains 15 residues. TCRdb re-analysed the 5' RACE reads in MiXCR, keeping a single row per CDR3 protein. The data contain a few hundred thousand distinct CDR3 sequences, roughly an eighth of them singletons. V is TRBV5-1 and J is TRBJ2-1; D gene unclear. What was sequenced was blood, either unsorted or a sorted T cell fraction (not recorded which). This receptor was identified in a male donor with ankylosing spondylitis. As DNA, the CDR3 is TGCGCCAGCTCCACCTTCGGCCTGGAGAGCAATGAGCAGTTCTTC. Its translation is CASSTFGLESNEQFF.